Sequencing of this TCR beta chain was carried out in a study of blood T cell repertoires in COVID-19. Study summary: Donors in the United States, Italy and Spain gave samples during acute or convalescent COVID-19. PBMCs, B-cell-depleted T cells, or T cells provided the cDNA or gDNA that made up the material.

Germline values: CDR1 LGHNA, CDR2 YSLEER. This CDR3 has 13 residues. V was pared by 7 bases and J by 1 base, with 2 bases of the junction left unmatched. How the authors handled the data: By means of reference gene primer amplification, nucleated cell counts were estimated. Sequencing was performed with immunoSEQ multiplex PCR; in TCRdb, only in-frame clones are kept and a portion is missing. The V and J calls and clone size come from that table; D and trimming were worked out from the DNA. The repertoire consists of some 180,000 clones, with about 86% occurring once and the leading ten covering about a fifth.

The sequence came from a man aged 70 or older with active or convalescent COVID-19. Sequenced material: peripheral blood. This chain connects TRBV4-3 to TRBJ2-3; 7 nucleotides line up with TRBD2. The CDR3 loop is CASKAGGTDTQYF. As DNA, the CDR3 is TGCGCCAGCAAGGCGGGGGGCACAGATACGCAGTATTTT.